This T cell receptor (beta chain) comes out of a study of response to subunit inactivated influenza vaccine. Study-level findings and limits: The authors suggested that few new T cells are recruited per seasonal influenza vaccination.

As regards this clonotype: Its antigen remains unidentified.

The V gene lost 6 bases and the J gene lost 0 bases, with 15 bases spanning the gap. The germline gives CDR1 DFQATT, CDR2 SNEGSKA (reference sequence). The CDR3 is made up of 14 amino acids. MiXCR was run by TCRdb on the RT-PCR reads, yielding one entry per CDR3 protein. This sample has around 530,000 distinct CDR3 sequences, with more than 15% found just once. The sequence came from a man between 50 and 70 years old who received an inactivated influenza vaccine. This chain links TRBV20-1 with TRBJ2-7, with TRBD1 as a possible D gene (5 bases). This specimen was CD4+ T cells sorted from PBMCs, taken approximately 25 months after vaccination. This CDR3 reads CSARLPGHSYEQYF. In nucleotides, the CDR3 is TGCAGTGCGAGACTCCCAGGGCACTCCTACGAGCAGTACTTC.